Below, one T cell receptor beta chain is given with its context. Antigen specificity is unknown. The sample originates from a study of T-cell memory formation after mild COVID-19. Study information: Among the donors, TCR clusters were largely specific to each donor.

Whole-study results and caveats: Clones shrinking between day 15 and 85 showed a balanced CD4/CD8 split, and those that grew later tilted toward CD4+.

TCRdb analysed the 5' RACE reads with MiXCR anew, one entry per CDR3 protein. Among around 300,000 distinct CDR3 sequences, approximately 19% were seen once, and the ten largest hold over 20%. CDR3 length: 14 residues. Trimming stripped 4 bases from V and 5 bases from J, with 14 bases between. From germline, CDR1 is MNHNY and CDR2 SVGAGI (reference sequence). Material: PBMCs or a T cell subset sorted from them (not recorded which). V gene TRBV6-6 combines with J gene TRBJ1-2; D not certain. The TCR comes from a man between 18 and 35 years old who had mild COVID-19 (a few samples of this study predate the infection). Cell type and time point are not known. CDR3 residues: CASSSAFLGYGYTF. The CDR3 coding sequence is TGTGCCAGCAGTTCCGCTTTCCTGGGGTATGGCTACACCTTC.